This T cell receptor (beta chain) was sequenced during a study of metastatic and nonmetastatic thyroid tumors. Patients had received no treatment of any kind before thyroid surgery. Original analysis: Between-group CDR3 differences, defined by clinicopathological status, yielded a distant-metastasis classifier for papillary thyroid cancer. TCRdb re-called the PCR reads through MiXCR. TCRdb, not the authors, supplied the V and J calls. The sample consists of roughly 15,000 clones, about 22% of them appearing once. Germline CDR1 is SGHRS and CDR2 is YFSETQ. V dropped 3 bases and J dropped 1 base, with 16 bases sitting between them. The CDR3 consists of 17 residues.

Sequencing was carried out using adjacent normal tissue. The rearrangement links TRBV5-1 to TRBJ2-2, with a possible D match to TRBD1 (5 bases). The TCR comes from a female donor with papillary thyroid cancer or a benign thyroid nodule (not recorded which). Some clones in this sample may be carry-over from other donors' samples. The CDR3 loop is CASSSDPDSKNTGELFF. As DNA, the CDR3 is TGCGCCAGCAGCTCAGATCCAGACAGCAAGAACACCGGGGAGCTGTTTTTT.